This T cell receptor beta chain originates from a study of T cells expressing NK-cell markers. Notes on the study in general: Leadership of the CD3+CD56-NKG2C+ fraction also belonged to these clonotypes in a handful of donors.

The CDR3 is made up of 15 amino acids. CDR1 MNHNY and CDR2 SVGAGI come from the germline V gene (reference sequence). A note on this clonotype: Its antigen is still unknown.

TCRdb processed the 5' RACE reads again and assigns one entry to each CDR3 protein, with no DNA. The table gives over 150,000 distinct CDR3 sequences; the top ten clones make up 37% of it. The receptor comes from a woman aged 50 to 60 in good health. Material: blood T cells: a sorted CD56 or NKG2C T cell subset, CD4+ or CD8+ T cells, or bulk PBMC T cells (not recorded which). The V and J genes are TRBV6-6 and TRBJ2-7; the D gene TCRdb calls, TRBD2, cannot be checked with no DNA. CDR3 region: CASSPDRRSNYEQYF.